The TCR beta chain under discussion was sequenced for a study of blood T cell repertoires in COVID-19 (dated by TCRdb to the early 2020s). The study in broad terms: Samples covering the acute and convalescent phases of COVID-19 were provided by collaborators in the United States, Italy and Spain. The prospective study material was composed of cDNA or gDNA derived from T cells, B-cell-depleted T cells, or PBMCs. The dataset comprised deeply sampled blood TCRbeta repertoires from subjects exposed to, actively infected with, or recovered from COVID-19. The repertoires were released in a freely available public database intended as a resource for research on the immune response to SARS-CoV-2. Samples were obtained from the ongoing ImmuneRACE study (first 160 participants) and from 950 to 1,500 subjects provided by 6 global collaborators. Sample metadata almost always included a de-identified subject ID, COVID-19 status, age in years and sex. Where available, HLA class I and class II types were obtained from metadata supplied by the sample provider rather than from assay-based typing.

Remarks on this clone: Its recognized antigen is unknown. Base-call qualities are not available, and no considerably larger clone is one nucleotide away.

Collaborating institutions collected whole blood in K2EDTA tubes following their own protocols. For TCRbeta analysis, collaborators shipped samples in one of three forms: frozen whole blood, isolated PBMCs, or DNA extracted from either of those sample types. General study outcomes and caveats: The amount of clinical and demographic metadata varied by source and participant and was provided uncurated.

The immunoSEQ Assay, a bias-controlled multiplex PCR, was used to amplify TCRbeta CDR3 regions from genomic DNA. Concerning the study's data processing: The number of nucleated cells in each sample was estimated from the amplification of reference gene primers within the assay. To quantify the absolute abundance of each unique TCRbeta CDR3 rearrangement, sequence reads were collapsed and filtered. For each sample, productive Simpson clonality was calculated as the square root of Simpson's diversity index across productive rearrangements. Here the immuneACCESS table is served through TCRdb, limited to in-frame sequences with V and J called. Missing clones are a known gap in these copies; in checked studies unresolved V genes cover under half, and the rest lacks a known reason. V and J calls and clone size are copied from that table; D and trimming were computed from the DNA. This sample comprises some 300,000 clones, more than 75% of them detected only once. 1% to 1.5% of the sample lies in the top ten.

Sequenced input: peripheral blood. This sequence was found in a man between 65 and 80 years old with acute or convalescent COVID-19.

The CDR3 has the sequence CASSPTSGRYNEQFF. Read as DNA, the sequence is TGTGCCAGCAGCCCAACTAGCGGGAGGTACAATGAGCAGTTCTTC. The sequence joins TRBV7-2 to TRBJ2-1, and TRBD2 aligns with 12 junction nucleotides. CDR1 SGHTA and CDR2 FQGNSA were looked up in the germline V gene. V is pruned by 5 bases and J by 4 bases, leaving 3 bases of the junction without a gene match. From its cysteine to its phenylalanine, the CDR3 spans 15 amino acids. The read is trimmed to its CDR3 DNA, 45 bases read in frame from base 1.